This T cell receptor (beta chain) stems from a study of shared clonotypes between healthy human individuals. Points from the study as a whole: In a few donors, about 5% of naive CD4 clonotypes appeared in common.

Libraries were prepared by immunoSEQ multiplex PCR; TCRdb keeps only in-frame clonotypes and omits some of them. Here the sample spans around 980,000 clones, around 82% being singletons. A note on this clone: The antigen is undetermined.

This TCR came from a man aged 18 to 30 in good health. Some clones in this sample may be carry-over from other donors' samples. Material: memory CD4+ T cells from PBMCs. Described subset: CD45RA-negative fraction.

CDR3 DNA: TGTGCCAGCAGACGGGACAGGGAAGCTTTCTTT. This codes for CASRRDREAFF. The chain links TRBV2 to TRBJ1-1; 8 positions agree with TRBD1. This CDR3 region has 11 residues. Germline V gene data show CDR1 as SNHLY and CDR2 as FYNNEI. J gave up 8 bases and V 6 bases, and 2 bases lay outside the gene matches.